A selection of T cell receptor beta chains follows, all from one sample in a study of T cell changes during pregnancy in multiple sclerosis. The assay was immunoSEQ multiplex PCR, and TCRdb's table has in-frame clones only and misses some. The data contain more than 95,000 clones, 85% to 95% of them singletons. The material was peripheral blood, obtained after pregnancy. Receptor source: a female donor with multiple sclerosis, enrolled in a pregnancy study. Both conserved end residues are part of each CDR3. D genes are given only for firm matches. Clone size is shown for a subset of rows, as once, few, many or a class of expanded clone.

TRBJ2-5 NA NA TRBV7-2 CASSLAARKETQYF TGTGCCAGCAGCTTAGCCGCCAGAAAAGAGACCCAGTACTTC
TRBJ2-5 NA NA TRBV29-1 CSVVRGETQYF TGCAGCGTTGTGAGGGGGGAGACCCAGTACTTC
TRBJ2-5 NA TRBD2 TRBV27 CASSSAGVETQYF TGTGCCAGCAGTTCAGCGGGAGTGGAGACCCAGTACTTC
TRBJ2-2 few NA TRBV2 CASSEARGSTGELFF TGTGCCAGCAGTGAAGCGCGAGGGAGCACCGGGGAGCTGTTTTTT
TRBJ2-5 NA NA TRBV7-2 CASSLERVSRSRETQYF TGTGCCAGCAGCTTAGAGAGAGTTAGCCGGTCGAGAGAGACCCAGTACTTC
TRBJ2-2 NA NA TRBV18 CASSPHPFESGELFF TGTGCCAGCTCTCCCCACCCATTCGAGTCCGGGGAGCTGTTTTTT
TRBJ2-1 once TRBD2 TRBV4-1 CASSLGLASNNEQFF TGCGCCAGCAGCCTTGGACTAGCGAGTAACAATGAGCAGTTCTTC
TRBJ2-1 once NA TRBV5-8 CASSPANEQFF TGTGCCAGCAGCCCTGCGAATGAGCAGTTCTTC
TRBJ1-2 NA NA TRBV19 CASSAPYRGSDGYTF TGTGCCAGTAGTGCCCCTTACCGGGGGAGCGATGGCTACACCTTC
TRBJ1-5 NA NA TRBV27 CASSLSGVRQPQHF TGTGCCAGCAGTTTATCAGGGGTTAGACAGCCCCAGCATTTT
TRBJ2-7 NA TRBD2 TRBV30 CAFVKAGELYEQYF TGTGCCTTCGTAAAAGCGGGAGAACTCTACGAGCAGTACTTC
TRBJ2-2 NA TRBD1 TRBV9 CASSAGQGTTGELFF TGTGCCAGCAGCGCCGGACAGGGCACCACCGGGGAGCTGTTTTTT
TRBJ1-2 few TRBD1 TRBV27 CASSATQGAYGYTF TGTGCCAGCAGTGCCACTCAGGGGGCGTATGGCTACACCTTC
TRBJ1-1 NA NA TRBV19 CASRGNTEAFF TGTGCCAGTCGGGGGAACACTGAAGCTTTCTTT
TRBJ2-7 NA TRBD1 TRBV19 CASSIYRGPYEQYF TGTGCCAGTAGTATTTACAGGGGACCCTACGAGCAGTACTTC
TRBJ2-3 NA TRBD2 TRBV5-6 CASSLYGGRRTDTQYF TGTGCCAGCAGCTTGTACGGCGGGAGGAGGACAGATACGCAGTATTTT
TRBJ2-7 NA TRBD1 TRBV6-1 CASSGDGDREWIGYEQYF TGTGCCAGCAGTGGGGATGGGGACAGGGAGTGGATTGGATACGAGCAGTACTTC
TRBJ2-7 NA TRBD2 TRBV11-2 CASSLPLAGGSYEQYF TGTGCCAGCAGCTTACCACTAGCGGGAGGATCCTACGAGCAGTACTTC
TRBJ2-6 once TRBD1 TRBV29-1 CSVGQGADGANVLTF TGCAGCGTTGGACAGGGTGCTGATGGGGCCAACGTCCTGACTTTC
TRBJ1-1 NA NA TRBV29-1 CSVDGVLNTEAFF TGCAGCGTTGACGGGGTCTTGAACACTGAAGCTTTCTTT
TRBJ1-5 NA TRBD1 TRBV27 CASSPWTGDQPQHF TGTGCCAGCAGTCCTTGGACAGGGGACCAGCCCCAGCATTTT
TRBJ1-5 NA NA TRBV6-5 CASSYAAGAAPQPQHF TGTGCCAGCAGTTACGCGGCAGGAGCGGCACCTCAGCCCCAGCATTTT